The 23 T cell receptor beta chains presented below share a single source sample, sequenced in a study of T cells in Graves' hyperthyroidism and ophthalmopathy. RNA transcripts were the template for amplifying TCR beta CDR3 regions. The HTBI primer set served for first-round RT-PCR of the TCR CDR3. TCRdb re-analysed the multiplex PCR reads in MiXCR, keeping a single row per CDR3 protein. In the table there are 660,000 or so distinct CDR3 sequences, roughly 45% of which are singletons. Source material: peripheral blood or thyroid tissue (not recorded which). The receptors stem from an adult man with Graves' disease, either hyperthyroidism or ophthalmopathy (not recorded which).

The chain is built from TRBV6-5 and TRBJ1-1; 7 nucleotides agree with TRBD1. The CDR3 contains 17 residues. Trimming cost V 5 bases and J 7 bases; bases outside gene matches: 19. From germline, CDR1 is MNHEY and CDR2 SVGAGI. This chain's CDR3 is CASSIQNYQTGQDEAFF. CDR3 DNA: TGTGCCAGCAGTATTCAAAATTACCAGACAGGGCAGGATGAAGCTTTCTTT.

This clonotype was counted ten times or more. The gene calls are TRBV10-3 and TRBJ1-1; D is ambiguous. V dropped 4 bases and J dropped 3 bases, with 6 bases sitting between them. The CDR3 is made up of 12 amino acids. CDR1 is ENHRY, CDR2 SYGVKD, per germline. CDR3 protein: CAISGRDTEAFF. For the CDR3, the DNA is TGTGCCATCAGTGGCCGAGACACTGAAGCTTTCTTT.

Concerning this clonotype itself: This CDR3 is missing its conserved last phenylalanine or tryptophan, likely due to a read error. The chain is built from TRBV2 and TRBJ1-1; D ambiguous. V dropped 4 bases and J dropped 3 bases, with 9 bases sitting between them. Germline CDR1 SNHLY, CDR2 FYNNEI. The CDR3 has 13 residues. The CDR3: CASSAGEHTEAFL. The CDR3 nucleotides are TGTGCCAGCAGTGCCGGGGAACACACTGAAGCTTTCCTT.

This clonotype was seen at least ten times. The chain is built from TRBV2 and TRBJ2-6; 10 nucleotides align to TRBD2. The CDR3 has 19 residues. Trimming at V came to 5 bases and at J to 0 bases, leaving 10 bases not matched to a gene. Germline V gene sequence: CDR1 SNHLY, CDR2 FYNNEI. Written as DNA, the CDR3 is TGTGCCAGCAGTCGGGCTAGCGGGAGATCCGGCTCTGGGGCCAACGTCCTGACTTTC. Its translation: CASSRASGRSGSGANVLTF.

This clonotype has a single count. Just one base apart from a much larger clone, this may be a read error. The gene calls are TRBV12-3 or TRBV12-4 and TRBJ2-5; no reliable D call. Trimming took off 10 bases at V and 5 bases at J, with 20 bases between the two ends. This CDR3 has 14 residues. CDR3 sequence (DNA): TGTGCCATCAGCTTGAGGATGGAGAGGGAGACCCAGTACTTC. Protein sequence: CAISLRMERETQYF.

This clonotype was detected ten times or more. The V and J genes are TRBV29-1 and TRBJ1-4; D perhaps matches TRBD1 (6 bases). The CDR3 contains 13 residues. V was clipped by 5 bases and J by 7 bases, with 14 bases between them. The V gene's germline CDR1 is SQVTM and CDR2 ANQGSEA. The CDR3 coding sequence is TGCAGCGTTCTGTCAGGGGTGACTGAAAAACTGTTTTTT. Translation gives CSVLSGVTEKLFF. Filled out from reference TRBV29-1 and TRBJ1-4, the complete variable domain reads SAVISQKPSRDICQRGTSLTIQCQVDSQVTMMFWYRQQPGQSLTLIATANQGSEATYESGFVIDKFPISRPNLTFSTLTVSNMSPEDSSIYLCSVLSGVTEKLFFGSGTQLSVL.

Written as DNA, the CDR3 is TGTGCCAGCAGGGCCGGGACAGGGGGCAACACTGAAGCTTTCTTT. It codes for CASRAGTGGNTEAFF. The chain carries TRBV2 and TRBJ1-1, with 12 bases matching TRBD1. Germline values: CDR1 SNHLY, CDR2 FYNNEI. V lost 6 bases to trimming and J lost 2 bases; unmatched junction nucleotides: 4. The CDR3 extends over 15 amino acids. Full variable domain (outside the CDR3, taken from reference TRBV2 and TRBJ1-1): EPEVTQTPSHQVTQMGQEVILRCVPISNHLYFYWYRQILGQKVEFLVSFYNNEISEKSEIFDDQFSVERPDGSNFTLKIRSTKLEDSAMYFCASRAGTGGNTEAFFGQGTRLTVV.

The chain recombines TRBV20-1 with TRBJ1-1; the D gene is possibly TRBD1 (5 bases). V was shortened by 3 bases and J by 3 bases, with 17 bases between the two germline ends. Germline V lookup: CDR1 DFQATT, CDR2 SNEGSKA (reference sequence). This CDR3 is built from 15 residues. The CDR3 region is CSASIGTPGDTEAFF. CDR3 sequence (DNA): TGCAGTGCTAGTATTGGGACTCCCGGGGACACTGAAGCTTTCTTT.

This clonotype was counted at least ten times. V gene TRBV24-1 combines with J gene TRBJ1-5; 9 bases agree with TRBD1. This CDR3 spans 16 amino acids. CDR1 and CDR2 from the germline V gene are KGHDR and SFDVKD. The V segment lost 6 bases and the J segment 6 bases; nucleotides outside the gene matches: 11. The CDR3 nucleotides are TGTGCCACCAGTCCCGGGATTGGGACAGGGAGTCAGCCCCAGCATTTT. Its protein is CATSPGIGTGSQPQHF.

This clonotype is a singleton in its sample. V is TRBV7-9 and J is TRBJ1-2; weak D call: TRBD1 (5 bases). This CDR3 has 16 residues. Looked up from germline, CDR1 is SEHNR and CDR2 is FQNEAQ (reference sequence). The germline V and J ends were trimmed by 2 bases and 4 bases, with 17 bases remaining between them. This chain's CDR3 is CASSLTGASSTYGYTF. The CDR3 nucleotides read TGTGCCAGCAGCTTAACAGGCGCCTCCAGTACCTATGGCTACACCTTC.

The rearrangement links TRBV6-5 to TRBJ1-2; D uncertain. The V and J ends lost 4 bases and 5 bases respectively, with 11 bases between them. Germline CDR1 MNHEY, CDR2 SVGAGI. The CDR3 extends over 13 amino acids. CDR3 loop: CASSLREFYGYTF. The CDR3 coding sequence is TGTGCCAGCAGTTTGAGGGAATTTTATGGCTACACCTTC.

This chain links TRBV12-3 or TRBV12-4 with TRBJ1-4; 7 bases line up with TRBD1. J lost 7 bases, V lost 8 bases, and 10 bases had no gene match. The CDR3 runs 14 residues. This chain's CDR3 is CASSLPGQLEKLFF. The CDR3 bases are TGTGCCAGCTCACTACCGGGACAGCTTGAAAAACTGTTTTTT.

Only one count was recorded for this clonotype. Relative to the germline gene, one junction end is altered; a read error may explain this. This chain connects TRBV2 to TRBJ1-5; maybe TRBD1 (6 bases). This CDR3 spans 14 amino acids. Germline V gives CDR1 SNHLY, CDR2 FYNNEI. The CDR3 nucleotides are TGTGCCATCAGTCTACAGGGTCTCAATCAGCCCCAGCATTTT. Amino acids: CAISLQGLNQPQHF.

This chain joins TRBV20-1 and TRBJ2-5; 8 bases are shared with TRBD2. The CDR3 is made up of 18 amino acids. V lost 5 bases and J lost 5; bases outside the gene matches: 22. CDR1 and CDR2 from the germline V gene are DFQATT and SNEGSKA (reference sequence). The CDR3 loop reads CSAQPRVLNSGMGETQYF. CDR3 nucleotide sequence: TGCAGTGCTCAGCCTAGAGTCCTGAATAGCGGGATGGGGGAGACCCAGTACTTC.

The rearrangement joins TRBV5-1 to TRBJ1-2, with D maybe TRBD1 (5 bases). V was trimmed by 4 bases and J by 6 bases, leaving 22 bases between them. Germline loops: CDR1 SGHRS, CDR2 YFSETQ. CDR3 size: 16 residues. CDR3 protein: CASSLRISTVFDGYTF. CDR3 nucleotide sequence: TGCGCCAGCAGCCTAAGAATTTCGACAGTCTTCGATGGCTACACCTTC.

This clonotype was detected only once. The chain has TRBV29-1 and TRBJ1-5, with 9 positions matching TRBD1. The V gene's germline CDR1 is SQVTM and CDR2 ANQGSEA. J lost 7 bases, V lost 4 bases, and 8 bases had no gene match. CDR3 length: 14 residues. As DNA, the CDR3 is TGCAGCGTTGTACAGGGGGCGGGGGCACAGCCCCAGCATTTT. Amino acids: CSVVQGAGAQPQHF.

For this clonotype: No conserved phenylalanine or tryptophan ends this CDR3, so it is likely a read error. The V and J genes are TRBV20-1 and TRBJ2-7, with 8 bases aligning to TRBD1. Unmatched junction bases numbered 8, after V lost 6 bases and J lost 4 bases. The CDR3 is 13 residues long. The germline V gene has CDR1 DFQATT and CDR2 SNEGSKA (reference sequence). CDR3 region: CSAPRGRRYEQYY. Here the CDR3 DNA reads TGCAGTGCCCCCAGGGGGCGCCGATACGAGCAGTACTAC.

The chain combines TRBV7-9 with TRBJ2-7; 12 bases agree with TRBD1. Germline V gene lookup returns CDR1 SEHNR and CDR2 FQNEAQ (reference sequence). Trimming at V came to 5 bases and at J to 6 bases, leaving 5 bases not matched to a gene. The CDR3 contains 14 residues. CDR3 in amino acids: CASSQGQGAGEQYF. The CDR3 DNA is TGTGCCAGCAGCCAGGGACAGGGGGCTGGCGAGCAGTACTTC.

This clonotype was seen ten or more times. The rearrangement joins TRBV2 to TRBJ1-4, with D perhaps matching TRBD1 (5 bases). CDR3 size: 12 residues. V lost 4 bases and J 10 bases, leaving 10 bases between the germline ends. Looked up from germline, CDR1 is SNHLY and CDR2 is FYNNEI. Here the CDR3 reads CASSGGRSKLFF. The CDR3 DNA reads as TGTGCCAGCAGTGGGGGCAGGTCAAAACTGTTTTTT.

In this sample, this clonotype turned up many times. This chain links TRBV12-3 or TRBV12-4 with TRBJ1-5; D possibly corresponds to TRBD1 (6 bases). With 4 bases removed from V and 4 bases from J, the gap between germline ends came to 14 bases. The CDR3 is 15 residues long. The CDR3 bases are TGTGCCAGCAGTTCCACCGGGACACCTAATCAGCCCCAGCATTTT. Translated: CASSSTGTPNQPQHF.

The V call is TRBV2, the J call TRBJ1-5, with TRBD1 as a possible D gene (6 bases). The CDR3 has 17 amino acids. Trimming removed 6 bases from V and 0 bases from J, with 18 bases in between. Germline CDR1 and CDR2: SNHLY and FYNNEI. CDR3 protein: CASRLAGGLYSNQPQHF. CDR3 nucleotide sequence: TGTGCCAGCAGGCTCGCGGGGGGGCTTTATAGCAATCAGCCCCAGCATTTT. Variable domain in full (rest from reference TRBV2 and TRBJ1-5): EPEVTQTPSHQVTQMGQEVILRCVPISNHLYFYWYRQILGQKVEFLVSFYNNEISEKSEIFDDQFSVERPDGSNFTLKIRSTKLEDSAMYFCASRLAGGLYSNQPQHFGDGTRLSIL.

This clonotype appeared a few times. The chain is built from TRBV9 and TRBJ1-5; D may be TRBD1 (6 bases). Trimming cost V 3 bases and J 10 bases, with 11 bases left between them. The germline V gene has CDR1 SGDLS and CDR2 YYNGEE. The CDR3 has 12 residues. The DNA of the CDR3 is TGTGCCAGCAGCGAGGGGGGGGGTCCCCAGCATTTT. This sequence encodes CASSEGGGPQHF. Using reference TRBV9 and TRBJ1-5 for the parts outside the CDR3, the full variable domain is DSGVTQTPKHLITATGQRVTLRCSPRSGDLSVYWYQQSLDQGLQFLIQYYNGEERAKGNILERFSAQQFPDLHSELNLSSLELGDSALYFCASSEGGGPQHFGDGTRLSIL.

Ten or more counts support this clonotype. The gene calls are TRBV7-6 and TRBJ1-2, with D possibly being TRBD1 (5 bases). Germline V gene sequence: CDR1 SGHVS, CDR2 FNYEAQ. The CDR3 length is 16 residues. Trimming cost V 2 bases and J 4 bases, with 17 bases left between them. CDR3 sequence reads: CASSLPSGAGIYGYTF. The CDR3 region has the DNA TGTGCCAGCAGCTTACCGTCTGGGGCTGGTATCTATGGCTACACCTTC.